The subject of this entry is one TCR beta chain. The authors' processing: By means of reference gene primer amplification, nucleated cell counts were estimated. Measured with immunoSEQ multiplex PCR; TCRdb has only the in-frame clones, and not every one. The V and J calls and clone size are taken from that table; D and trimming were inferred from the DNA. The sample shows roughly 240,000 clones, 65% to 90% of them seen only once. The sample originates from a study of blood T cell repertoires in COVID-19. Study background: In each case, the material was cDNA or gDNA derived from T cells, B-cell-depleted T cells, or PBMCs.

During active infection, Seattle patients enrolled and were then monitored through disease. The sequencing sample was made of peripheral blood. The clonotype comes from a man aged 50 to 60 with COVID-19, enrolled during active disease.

CDR3 in DNA: TGTGCCAGCAGTGAAACATCACCGGGACAGCTCTATGGCTACACCTTC. It yields the protein CASSETSPGQLYGYTF. The rearrangement links TRBV25-1 to TRBJ1-2, with 7 bases that match TRBD1. Germline V gene data show CDR1 as MGHDK and CDR2 as SYGVNS. The length of the CDR3 is 16 residues. The J segment lost 4 bases and the V segment lost 2 bases, leaving 10 bases of the junction unmatched.